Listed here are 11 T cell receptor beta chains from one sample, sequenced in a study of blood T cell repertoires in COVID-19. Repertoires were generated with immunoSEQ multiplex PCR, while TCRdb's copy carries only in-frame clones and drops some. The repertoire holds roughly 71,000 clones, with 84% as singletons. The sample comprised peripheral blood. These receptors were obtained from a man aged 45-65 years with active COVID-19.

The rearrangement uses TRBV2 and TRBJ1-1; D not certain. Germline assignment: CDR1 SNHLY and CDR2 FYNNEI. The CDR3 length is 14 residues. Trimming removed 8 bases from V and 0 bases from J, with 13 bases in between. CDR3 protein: CASGLLTVNTEAFF. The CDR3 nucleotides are TGTGCCAGCGGCCTATTAACAGTGAACACTGAAGCTTTCTTT.

The CDR3 sequence: CASSPVKGISYGYTF. The CDR3 coding sequence is TGTGCCAGCTCACCAGTGAAGGGGATTAGCTATGGCTACACCTTC. The rearrangement links TRBV18 to TRBJ1-2, with D possibly matching TRBD1 (5 bases). Germline CDR1 and CDR2: KGHSH and LQKENI. V dropped 2 bases and J dropped 4 bases, with 14 bases sitting between them. The CDR3 spans 15 residues.

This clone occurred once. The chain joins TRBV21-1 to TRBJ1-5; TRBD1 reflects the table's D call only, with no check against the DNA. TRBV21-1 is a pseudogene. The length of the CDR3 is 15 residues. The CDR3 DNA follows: TGTGCCAGCAGCAAATATGCCAGGTCTTATCAGCCCCAGCATTTT. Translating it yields CASSKYARSYQPQHF.

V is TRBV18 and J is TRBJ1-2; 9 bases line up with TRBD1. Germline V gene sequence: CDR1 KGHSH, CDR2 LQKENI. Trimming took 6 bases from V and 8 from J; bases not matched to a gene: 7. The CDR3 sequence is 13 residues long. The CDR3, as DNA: TGTGCCAGCTCCCTACGGACAGGGGACGGCTACACCTTC. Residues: CASSLRTGDGYTF.

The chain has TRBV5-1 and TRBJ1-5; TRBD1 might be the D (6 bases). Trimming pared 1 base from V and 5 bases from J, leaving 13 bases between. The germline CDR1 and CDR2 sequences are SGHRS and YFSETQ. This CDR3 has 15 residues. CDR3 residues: CASSLRGGYDQPQHF. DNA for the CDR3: TGCGCCAGCAGCTTGCGAGGGGGATACGATCAGCCCCAGCATTTT.

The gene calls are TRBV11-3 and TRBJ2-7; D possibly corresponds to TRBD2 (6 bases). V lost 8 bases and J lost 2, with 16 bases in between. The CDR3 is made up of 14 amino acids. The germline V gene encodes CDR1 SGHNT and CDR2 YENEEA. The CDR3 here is CASQEGTGTYEQYF. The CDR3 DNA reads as TGTGCCAGCCAGGAGGGGACGGGGACCTACGAGCAGTACTTC.

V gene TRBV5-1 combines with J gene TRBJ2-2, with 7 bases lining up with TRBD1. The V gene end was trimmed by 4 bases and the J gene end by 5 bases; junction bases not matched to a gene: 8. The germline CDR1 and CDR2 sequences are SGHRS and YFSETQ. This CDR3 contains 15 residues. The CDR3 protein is CASSLLTGSTGELFF. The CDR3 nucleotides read TGCGCCAGCAGCCTACTGACAGGGTCTACCGGGGAGCTGTTTTTT.

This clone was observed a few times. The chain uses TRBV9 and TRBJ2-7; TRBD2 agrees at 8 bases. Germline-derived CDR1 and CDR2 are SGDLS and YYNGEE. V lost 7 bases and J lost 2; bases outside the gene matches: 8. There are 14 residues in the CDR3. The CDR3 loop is CASSVAGNPYEQYF. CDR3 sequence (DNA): TGTGCCAGCTCTGTAGCGGGAAACCCCTACGAGCAGTACTTC.

Here the CDR3 reads CASGLKLNTEAFF. CDR3 DNA sequence: TGTGCTAGTGGTTTGAAGCTGAACACTGAAGCTTTCTTT. The chain recombines TRBV12-5 with TRBJ1-1; no firm D call. The germline gives CDR1 LGHNT, CDR2 FRNRAP. The CDR3 runs to 13 residues. V was shortened by 2 bases and J by 0 bases, with 4 bases between the two germline ends. Based on the CDR3 plus reference TRBV12-5 and TRBJ1-1, the full variable domain is DARVTQTPRHKVTEMGQEVTMRCQPILGHNTVFWYRQTMMQGLELLAYFRNRAPLDDSGMPKDRFSAEMPDATLATLKIQPSEPRDSAVYFCASGLKLNTEAFFGQGTRLTVV.

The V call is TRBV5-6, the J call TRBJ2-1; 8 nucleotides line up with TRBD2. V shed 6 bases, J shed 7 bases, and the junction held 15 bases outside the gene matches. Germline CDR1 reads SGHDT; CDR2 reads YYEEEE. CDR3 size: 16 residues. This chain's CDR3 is CASNWRGSGRKNEQFF. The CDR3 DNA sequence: TGTGCCAGCAACTGGAGGGGGAGCGGGAGAAAGAATGAGCAGTTCTTC.

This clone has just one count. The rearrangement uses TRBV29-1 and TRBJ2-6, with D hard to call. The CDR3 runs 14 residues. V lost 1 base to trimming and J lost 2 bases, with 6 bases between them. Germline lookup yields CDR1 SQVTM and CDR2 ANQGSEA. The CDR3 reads CSVEGEPGANVLTF. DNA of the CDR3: TGCAGCGTTGAAGGCGAACCTGGGGCCAACGTCCTGACTTTC.